A single sample is the source of the 32 T cell receptor beta chains below, sequenced in a study of cytomegalovirus exposure and HLA in healthy donors. Assay used: immunoSEQ multiplex PCR; TCRdb lists only in-frame clones, some missing. This sample yields about 110,000 clones, of which 88% are seen a single time; about 1.8% belongs to the top ten. Specimen: PBMCs. The source is a woman younger than 30 in good health and CMV-seropositive.

J is TRBJ1-2 and V is TRBV9, with a possible D match to TRBD1 (5 bases). The CDR3 loop spans 16 amino acids. V was pared by 2 bases and J by 6 bases, with 20 bases between. Germline V gives CDR1 SGDLS, CDR2 YYNGEE. The CDR3 nucleotides read TGTGCCAGCAGCGTCTTCCTGGCGGGAGGGGTTGATGGCTACACCTTC. It encodes CASSVFLAGGVDGYTF.

CDR3 region: CASSEGARGTDTQYF. In DNA form, the CDR3 reads TGTGCCAGCAGCGAGGGGGCGCGGGGCACAGATACGCAGTATTTT. The chain carries TRBV9 and TRBJ2-3; 7 nucleotides line up with TRBD1. J was trimmed by 1 base and V by 3 bases; bases with no gene match: 5. Germline-derived CDR1 and CDR2 are SGDLS and YYNGEE. The CDR3 is made up of 15 amino acids.

The V and J genes are TRBV7-9 and TRBJ2-7; D may be TRBD1 (5 bases). This CDR3 is built from 13 residues. Germline V gene sequence: CDR1 SEHNR, CDR2 FQNEAQ (reference sequence). V lost 6 bases, J lost 0 bases, and 9 bases lay in between. Here the CDR3 reads CASSQGYSYEQYF. CDR3 coding DNA: TGTGCCAGCAGTCAGGGTTACTCCTACGAGCAGTACTTC.

The chain is built from TRBV9 and TRBJ2-1; TRBD2 aligns across 8 bases. CDR1 and CDR2 from the germline V gene are SGDLS and YYNGEE. After removal of 0 bases from V and 8 bases from J, the junction contained 7 bases not matched to a gene. The CDR3 has 15 residues. The CDR3 DNA follows: TGTGCCAGCAGCGTAGACGGGACTAGGATCGATGAGCAGTTCTTC. This codes for CASSVDGTRIDEQFF.

This chain uses TRBV18 with TRBJ1-3; possibly TRBD1 for D (5 bases). V was cut by 7 bases and J by 2 bases, with 12 bases left in between. The CDR3 is made up of 14 amino acids. Germline V gene data show CDR1 as KGHSH and CDR2 as LQKENI. This CDR3 reads CASWSGETGNTIYF. The CDR3 nucleotides read TGTGCCAGCTGGTCGGGGGAAACTGGAAACACCATATATTTT.

V usage is TRBV5-1 and J usage is TRBJ1-2, with D perhaps matching TRBD1 (5 bases). V lost 4 bases to trimming and J lost 2 bases, with 12 bases between them. Germline V gives CDR1 SGHRS, CDR2 YFSETQ. The CDR3 runs to 14 residues. CDR3 DNA sequence: TGCGCCAGCAGCCTGAAGACAGCGAACTATGGCTACACCTTC. This codes for CASSLKTANYGYTF.

This sequence joins TRBV7-8 and TRBJ1-5; TRBD1 might be the D (5 bases). V was shortened by 1 base and J by 1 base, with 14 bases between the two germline ends. The CDR3 is made up of 17 amino acids. Germline assignment: CDR1 SGHVS and CDR2 FQNEAQ. The CDR3 region is CASSLGGEFRSNQPQHF. As DNA, the CDR3 is TGTGCCAGCAGCTTAGGGGGGGAGTTTAGGAGCAATCAGCCCCAGCATTTT.

V is TRBV5-6 and J is TRBJ2-1, with D maybe TRBD2 (7 bases). The CDR3 length is 17 residues. CDR1 SGHDT and CDR2 YYEEEE come from the germline V gene. The V gene lost 0 bases and the J gene lost 0 bases, with 13 bases spanning the gap. Written as DNA, the CDR3 is TGTGCCAGCAGCTTGGATGGGGGGGCCTTCTCCTACAATGAGCAGTTCTTC. Encoded protein: CASSLDGGAFSYNEQFF.

The V and J genes are TRBV6-1 and TRBJ1-1, with D perhaps matching TRBD1 (5 bases). CDR1 is MNHNS, CDR2 SASEGT, per germline. This CDR3 is 16 amino acids long. V was pared by 2 bases and J by 1 base, with 14 bases between. The CDR3 sequence is CASSEPQGGGNTEAFF. The CDR3 nucleotides are TGTGCCAGCAGTGAACCCCAGGGAGGAGGGAACACTGAAGCTTTCTTT.

The V and J genes are TRBV2 and TRBJ2-5; no clear D. This CDR3 region has 14 residues. Germline CDR1 SNHLY, CDR2 FYNNEI. The V gene lost 6 bases and the J gene lost 2 bases, with 13 bases spanning the gap. The CDR3 coding sequence is TGTGCCAGCAGCCTACAGAGACAACAAGAGACCCAGTACTTC. Encoded protein: CASSLQRQQETQYF. The full variable domain, rest sourced from reference TRBV2 and TRBJ2-5, is EPEVTQTPSHQVTQMGQEVILRCVPISNHLYFYWYRQILGQKVEFLVSFYNNEISEKSEIFDDQFSVERPDGSNFTLKIRSTKLEDSAMYFCASSLQRQQETQYFGPGTRLLVL.

This clone was picked up one time. This rearrangement joins TRBV28 to TRBJ2-5; TRBD1 matches at 9 bases. The CDR3 contains 14 residues. V dropped 6 bases and J dropped 6; count of bases not matched to a gene: 8. The germline CDR1 and CDR2 sequences are MDHEN and SYDVKM. The CDR3 spells CASSGQGRSKTQYF. CDR3 DNA sequence: TGTGCCAGCAGCGGACAGGGGCGGTCGAAGACCCAGTACTTC.

The chain couples TRBV18 to TRBJ2-7; D perhaps matches TRBD1 (6 bases). Trimming removed 5 bases from V and 6 bases from J, with 17 bases in between. The CDR3 length is 14 residues. In germline, CDR1 is KGHSH, CDR2 LQKENI. This chain's CDR3 is CASSEIQGSVEQYV. CDR3 nucleotides: TGTGCCAGCTCAGAAATACAGGGTTCGGTCGAGCAGTACGTC.

The genes are TRBV10-1 and TRBJ2-3; 7 bases map to TRBD2. With 4 bases clipped from V and 2 bases from J, the junction kept 12 bases outside the gene matches. The CDR3 has 17 residues. Germline CDR1 is WNHNN and CDR2 is SYGVQD (reference sequence). DNA for the CDR3: TGCGCCAGCAGTGTGGGTTGGGGCGCGGGGGACACAGATACGCAGTATTTT. Protein product: CASSVGWGAGDTDTQYF.

V and J are TRBV13 and TRBJ2-3; TRBD2 agrees at 7 bases. Looked up from germline, CDR1 is PRHDT and CDR2 is FYEKMQ (reference sequence). V lost 4 bases and J lost 1; bases outside the gene matches: 5. The CDR3 sequence is 15 residues long. In nucleotides, the CDR3 is TGTGCCAGCAGCTCACCCGCGGGAGGCACAGATACGCAGTATTTT. Translation: CASSSPAGGTDTQYF.

This sequence joins TRBV6-1 and TRBJ2-1; TRBD1 aligns across 10 bases. The length of the CDR3 is 15 residues. Germline CDR1 MNHNS, CDR2 SASEGT. The ends lost 1 base at V and 9 bases at J; junction bases unmatched: 6. The CDR3 nucleotides are TGTGCCAGCAGTGAAGGGGACAGGGGCTCCACTGAGCAGTTCTTC. Encoded protein: CASSEGDRGSTEQFF.

The chain combines TRBV27 with TRBJ1-1; D not certain. The CDR3 contains 11 residues. Germline-derived CDR1 and CDR2 are MNHEY and SMNVEV (reference sequence). Trimming shortened V by 8 bases and J by 5 bases, and 9 bases separated the two germline ends. Here the CDR3 DNA reads TGTGCCAGCCTCGCGAGGACTGAAGCTTTCTTT. Translated, it gives CASLARTEAFF.

The chain uses TRBV10-3 and TRBJ1-2; 7 bases are a match to TRBD1. The CDR3 has 16 amino acids. CDR1 is ENHRY and CDR2 is SYGVKD in the germline V gene. Germline trimming cut 3 bases from V and 2 bases from J; bases unmatched to any gene: 9. The CDR3 bases are TGTGCCATCAGTGATGAGTATAGGGGGCCCAACTATGGCTACACCTTC. This translates into CAISDEYRGPNYGYTF.

V gene TRBV7-9 combines with J gene TRBJ2-3, with 8 bases that match TRBD2. The CDR3 extends over 16 amino acids. Trimming took 1 base from V and 0 from J; bases not matched to a gene: 3. Germline lookup yields CDR1 SEHNR and CDR2 FQNEAQ (reference sequence). The CDR3 nucleotides are TGTGCCAGCAGCTTAGATAGCGGGGTCAGCACAGATACGCAGTATTTT. Amino acid sequence: CASSLDSGVSTDTQYF.

The rearrangement links TRBV7-2 to TRBJ1-2, with 9 bases matching TRBD1. Germline V CDR1 and CDR2: SGHTA, FQGNSA. This CDR3 is built from 15 residues. The V and J ends lost 2 bases and 5 bases, in that order; junction bases with no gene match: 6. For the CDR3, the DNA is TGTGCCAGCAGCTTATACGACAGGGGGGCATATGGCTACACCTTC. Encoded protein: CASSLYDRGAYGYTF.

The sample holds one count of this clone. The chain couples TRBV6-1 to TRBJ1-1; no reliable D call. There are 12 residues in the CDR3. Looked up from germline, CDR1 is MNHNS and CDR2 is SASEGT. V gave up 6 bases and J gave up 4 bases, with 9 bases separating them. This chain's CDR3 is CASSLSFTEAFF. The CDR3 bases are TGTGCCAGCAGCCTTAGCTTCACTGAAGCTTTCTTT.

The gene calls are TRBV5-1 and TRBJ1-1; perhaps TRBD1 as D (6 bases). The CDR3 sequence is 14 residues long. Germline V CDR1 and CDR2: SGHRS, YFSETQ. Trimming took 6 bases from V and 0 from J, leaving 12 bases between them. The CDR3 nucleotides read TGCGCCAGCACCCAGGACAGTCTGAACACTGAAGCTTTCTTT. Encoded protein: CASTQDSLNTEAFF.

V is TRBV27 and J is TRBJ1-2; the D gene is possibly TRBD1 (5 bases). The germline V gene encodes CDR1 MNHEY and CDR2 SMNVEV (reference sequence). V was trimmed by 7 bases and J by 7 bases, leaving 16 bases between them. The CDR3 runs to 13 residues. The CDR3 coding sequence is TGTGCCAGCAAGCAGGGTCCTTCTGGTGGCTACACCTTC. Protein product: CASKQGPSGGYTF.

The V and J genes are TRBV4-1 and TRBJ1-4, with TRBD1 as a possible D gene (6 bases). The CDR3 contains 16 residues. V dropped 1 base and J dropped 0 bases, with 9 bases sitting between them. Germline loops: CDR1 MGHRA, CDR2 YSYEKL. The CDR3 here is CASSQGTAPTNEKLFF. CDR3 nucleotide sequence: TGCGCCAGCAGCCAAGGGACAGCTCCAACTAATGAAAAACTGTTTTTT.

The V call is TRBV9, the J call TRBJ2-2; 12 bases are shared with TRBD2. CDR1 and CDR2 from the germline V gene are SGDLS and YYNGEE. The CDR3 totals 16 residues. V shed 3 bases and J 4 bases; nucleotides not matched to a gene: 4. The chain's CDR3 is CASSASGGATTGELFF. The CDR3 DNA sequence: TGTGCCAGCAGCGCTAGCGGGGGGGCGACCACCGGGGAGCTGTTTTTT.

This clone was seen a single time. The chain couples TRBV18 to TRBJ2-7, with a weak D call TRBD2 (5 bases). The V gene's germline CDR1 is KGHSH and CDR2 LQKENI. V gave up 6 bases and J gave up 1 base, with 10 bases separating them. This CDR3 is 13 amino acids long. In DNA, the CDR3 is TGTGCCAGCTCCATCGGCGGGTCCTACGAGCAGTACTTC. Its translation is CASSIGGSYEQYF.

This clone was recorded once. The V call is TRBV28, the J call TRBJ1-5, with 10 bases aligning to TRBD1. The CDR3 consists of 16 residues. V trimming: 3 bases; J trimming: 4 bases; junction bases outside the gene matches: 6. From germline, CDR1 is MDHEN and CDR2 SYDVKM. In nucleotides, the CDR3 is TGTGCCAGCAGTTTGACGGGACAGGGGATGAATCAGCCCCAGCATTTT. This translates into CASSLTGQGMNQPQHF.

This chain links TRBV6-6 with TRBJ1-4; D is uncertain. The germline V and J ends were trimmed by 2 bases and 7 bases, with 14 bases remaining between them. Germline V CDR1 and CDR2: MNHNY, SVGAGI (reference sequence). The CDR3 sequence is 15 residues long. CDR3 in amino acids: CASSYEGAGSEKLFF. CDR3 coding DNA: TGTGCCAGCAGTTACGAAGGTGCGGGGAGTGAAAAACTGTTTTTT.

The CDR3 is CASSYAGTGGNTIYF. The CDR3 DNA reads TGTGCCAGCAGTTACGCCGGGACAGGCGGAAACACCATATATTTT. The chain carries TRBV27 and TRBJ1-3; 8 bases align to TRBD1. The V gene's germline CDR1 is MNHEY and CDR2 SMNVEV (reference sequence). V lost 4 bases, J lost 4 bases, and 6 bases stayed unmatched. This CDR3 is 15 amino acids long.

The chain recombines TRBV7-6 with TRBJ2-2, with 7 bases matching TRBD2. The V segment lost 0 bases and the J segment 5 bases; nucleotides outside the gene matches: 3. In germline, CDR1 is SGHVS, CDR2 FNYEAQ. The CDR3 has 15 amino acids. The CDR3 loop reads CASSLAQRGTGELFF. DNA for the CDR3: TGTGCCAGCAGCTTAGCCCAGCGGGGAACCGGGGAGCTGTTTTTT.

V and J are TRBV7-9 and TRBJ2-2; 10 nucleotides match TRBD1. Germline-derived CDR1 and CDR2 are SEHNR and FQNEAQ (reference sequence). The J segment lost 8 bases and the V segment lost 3 bases, leaving 6 bases of the junction unmatched. CDR3 length: 15 residues. CDR3 protein: CASSFGTGVRGELFF. CDR3 DNA sequence: TGTGCCAGCAGCTTCGGGACAGGGGTACGAGGGGAGCTGTTTTTT.

The V and J genes are TRBV29-1 and TRBJ2-2; no reliable D call. The germline V gene encodes CDR1 SQVTM and CDR2 ANQGSEA. V shed 6 bases and J shed 5 bases, with 10 bases lying between them. This CDR3 is 12 amino acids long. CDR3 protein: CSVMRRTGELFF. The DNA of the CDR3 is TGCAGCGTGATGAGGCGGACCGGGGAGCTGTTTTTT.

The chain uses TRBV1 and TRBJ2-2; TRBD2, as called in the table, went unchecked against the DNA. TRBV1 has pseudogene status. The CDR3 totals 21 residues. CDR3 amino acids: CTSSPEGLAGGRGENTGELFF. CDR3 sequence (DNA): TGCACCAGCAGCCCAGAAGGGCTAGCGGGGGGGCGGGGGGAGAACACCGGGGAGCTGTTTTTT.